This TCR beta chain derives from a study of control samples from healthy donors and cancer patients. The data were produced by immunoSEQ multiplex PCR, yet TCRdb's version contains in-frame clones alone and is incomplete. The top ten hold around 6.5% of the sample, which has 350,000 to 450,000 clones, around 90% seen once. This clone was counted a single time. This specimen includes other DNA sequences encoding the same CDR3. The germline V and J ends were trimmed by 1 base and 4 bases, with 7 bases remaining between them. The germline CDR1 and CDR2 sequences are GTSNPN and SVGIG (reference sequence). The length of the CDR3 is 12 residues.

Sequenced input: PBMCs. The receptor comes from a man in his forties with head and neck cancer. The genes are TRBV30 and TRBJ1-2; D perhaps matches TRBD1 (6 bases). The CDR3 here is CAWSEGGYGYTF. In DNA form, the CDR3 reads TGTGCCTGGAGTGAGGGGGGCTATGGCTACACCTTC.